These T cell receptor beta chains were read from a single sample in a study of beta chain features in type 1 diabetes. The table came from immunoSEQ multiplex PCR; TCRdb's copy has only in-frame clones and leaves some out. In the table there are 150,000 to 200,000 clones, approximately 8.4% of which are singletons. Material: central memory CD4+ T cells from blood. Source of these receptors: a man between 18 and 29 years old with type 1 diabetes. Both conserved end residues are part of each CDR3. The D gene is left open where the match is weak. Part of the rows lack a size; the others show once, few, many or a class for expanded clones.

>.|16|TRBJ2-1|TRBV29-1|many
TGCAGCGCACCGCCTCTGGGGCTCGACTCCTACAATGAGCAGTTCTTC
CSAPPLGLDSYNEQFF
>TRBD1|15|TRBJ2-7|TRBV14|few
TGTGCCAGCAGCCAAATGGCAACAGGGGGCGTCGAGCAGTACTTC
CASSQMATGGVEQYF
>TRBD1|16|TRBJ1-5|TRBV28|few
TGTGCCAGCAGCCGTAAATCCGGGACAGATAATCAGCCCCAGCATTTT
CASSRKSGTDNQPQHF
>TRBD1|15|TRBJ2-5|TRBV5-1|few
TGCGCCAGCAGCTTGGGGACAGGATCCCCAGAGACCCAGTACTTC
CASSLGTGSPETQYF
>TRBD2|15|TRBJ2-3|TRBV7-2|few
TGTGCCAGCAGCTTAGTCCCTAGCGGGGGTGATACGCAGTATTTT
CASSLVPSGGDTQYF
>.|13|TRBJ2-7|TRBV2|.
TGTGCCAGCGGGGCAGGGCCACTCTACGAGCAGTACTTC
CASGAGPLYEQYF
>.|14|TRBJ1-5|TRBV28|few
TGTGCCAGCAGTTTAGAGCGGGGCAATCAGCCCCAGCATTTT
CASSLERGNQPQHF
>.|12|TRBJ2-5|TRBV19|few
TGTGCCAGTAGCATGTACCAAGAGACCCAGTACTTC
CASSMYQETQYF
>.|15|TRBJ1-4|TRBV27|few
TGTGCCAGCAGTTCGAAAGGCAGGATTAATGAAAAACTGTTTTTT
CASSSKGRINEKLFF
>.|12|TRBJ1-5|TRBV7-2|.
TGTGCCAGCGGTTTTAACTTTCAGCCCCAGCATTTT
CASGFNFQPQHF
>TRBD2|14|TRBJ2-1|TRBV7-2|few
TGTGCCAGCAGCGACTCGGGACTAACCAATGAGCAGTTCTTC
CASSDSGLTNEQFF
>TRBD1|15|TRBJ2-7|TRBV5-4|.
TGTGCCAGCAGCTCGGGACAGGGGGCTTCCTACGAGCAGTACTTC
CASSSGQGASYEQYF
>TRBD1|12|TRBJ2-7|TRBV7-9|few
TGTGCCAGCAGCCGGACAGGCTACGAGCAGTACTTC
CASSRTGYEQYF
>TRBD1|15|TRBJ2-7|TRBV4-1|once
TGCGCCAGCAGCCAAAGGTGGGACAGAATCTACGAGCAGTACTTC
CASSQRWDRIYEQYF
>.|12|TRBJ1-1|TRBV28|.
TGTGCCAGCAGTTTCCCTTACACTGAAGCTTTCTTT
CASSFPYTEAFF
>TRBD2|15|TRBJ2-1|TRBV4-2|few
TGTGCCAGCAGCCCCACTAGCGGGAGGGCGGCTGAGCAGTTCTTC
CASSPTSGRAAEQFF
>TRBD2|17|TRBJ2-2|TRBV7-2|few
TGTGCCAGCAGCCCGTGGACTAGCGGGGGGAACACCGGGGAGCTGTTTTTT
CASSPWTSGGNTGELFF
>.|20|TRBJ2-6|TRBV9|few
TGTGCCAGCAGCGTAGCTACCCTCCCGGGGGGCAGGGACGGGGCCAACGTCCTGACTTTC
CASSVATLPGGRDGANVLTF
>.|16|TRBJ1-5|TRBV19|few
TGTGCCAGTAGAAACAGGAACCCCTTGGGGAATCAGCCCCAGCATTTT
CASRNRNPLGNQPQHF
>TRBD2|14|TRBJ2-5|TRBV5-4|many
TGTGCCAGCAGCCCTGGACTAGCGGGGGAGACCCAGTACTTC
CASSPGLAGETQYF
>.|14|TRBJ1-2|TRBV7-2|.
TGTGCCAGCAGCTTAATGCAGGCTAACTATGGCTACACCTTC
CASSLMQANYGYTF
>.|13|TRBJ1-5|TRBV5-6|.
TGTGCCAGCAGCTTGAGGGGAAAAGGGCCCCAGCATTTT
CASSLRGKGPQHF
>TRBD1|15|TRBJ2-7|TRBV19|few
TGTGCCAGTAGTATCCGGACAGGAAGAACGCACGAGCAGTACTTC
CASSIRTGRTHEQYF
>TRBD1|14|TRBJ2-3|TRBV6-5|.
TGTGCCAGCAGTTATAAAGTAGGGGGCGATACGCAGTATTTT
CASSYKVGGDTQYF
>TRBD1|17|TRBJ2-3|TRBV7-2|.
TGTGCCAGCAGCTTAGCCGGGACAGTGGGAAGCACAGATACGCAGTATTTT
CASSLAGTVGSTDTQYF
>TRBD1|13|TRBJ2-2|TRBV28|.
TGTGCCAGCAGGCGTACAGGGGGCAGGGAGCTGTTTTTT
CASRRTGGRELFF
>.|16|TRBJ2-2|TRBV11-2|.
TGTGCCAGCAGCTTAGCGAGAGATGGTCACACCGGGGAGCTGTTTTTT
CASSLARDGHTGELFF
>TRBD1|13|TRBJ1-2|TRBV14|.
TGTGCCAGCAGCCAAGGCAGGGGGTATGGCTACACCTTC
CASSQGRGYGYTF
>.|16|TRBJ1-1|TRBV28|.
TGTGCCAGCAGTTCGTACCGACATGCTGTGAACACTGAAGCTTTCTTT
CASSSYRHAVNTEAFF